This T cell receptor beta chain was captured by sequencing in a study of human T cells and chemical hapten exposure. Time point indicated: patch test 2, 6 weeks after DPC sensitization. Described treatment: therapeutic diphenylcyclopropenone sensitization with weekly scalp DPC. One entry per CDR3 protein, called by TCRdb with MiXCR from the RACE reads. The data show roughly 30,000 distinct CDR3 sequences, 7.5% to 10% seen once. The CDR3 spans 16 residues. The germline V gene has CDR1 SGHVS and CDR2 FNYEAQ. With 1 base clipped from V and 9 bases from J, the junction kept 5 bases outside the gene matches.

The chain recombines TRBV7-6 with TRBJ2-1; TRBD2 matches 14 bases. The source was whole blood, collected in connection with sensitization to the hapten diphenylcyclopropenone (DPC). The TCR was taken from a man between 25 and 39 years old with alopecia areata. Some clones in this sample may be carry-over from other donors' samples. The DNA for the CDR3 is TGTGCCAGCAGCTTAGAAGGGACTAGCGGGAGCGGTGAGCAGTTCTTC. Amino acids: CASSLEGTSGSGEQFF.